These 22 T cell receptor beta chains were all obtained from the same sample, sequenced in a study of STAT5B mutations in CD4+ large granular lymphocyte leukemia. TCRdb keeps only in-frame clones here, not all; method: immunoSEQ multiplex PCR. The table includes approximately 20,000 clones, approximately 84% detected once. Source material: CD4+ T cells from blood buffy coats. The receptors here all came from a human donor in good health.

The gene calls are TRBV30 and TRBJ2-6; 7 bases align to TRBD2. The germline gives CDR1 GTSNPN, CDR2 SVGIG (reference sequence). CDR3 length equals 16 residues. J was trimmed by 1 base and V by 4 bases; bases with no gene match: 7. CDR3 amino acids: CAWKLAGISGANVLTF. CDR3 nucleotide sequence: TGTGCCTGGAAGTTAGCGGGTATATCTGGGGCCAACGTCCTGACTTTC.

The CDR3 reads CASSLGTGFRIEKLFF. As DNA, the CDR3 is TGTGCCAGCAGCTTAGGGACAGGGTTCAGGATTGAAAAACTGTTTTTT. The chain uses TRBV7-2 and TRBJ1-4; 8 bases map to TRBD1. The CDR3 is made up of 16 amino acids. Germline V CDR1 and CDR2: SGHTA, FQGNSA. Trimming cost V 1 base and J 7 bases; bases outside gene matches: 8.

The J gene is TRBJ2-5, the V gene TRBV7-6; D call uncertain. This CDR3 region has 14 residues. V dropped 5 bases and J dropped 2 bases, with 12 bases sitting between them. The germline V gene encodes CDR1 SGHVS and CDR2 FNYEAQ. DNA of the CDR3: TGTGCCAGCAGCCTCCGGACGGTTCAAGAGACCCAGTACTTC. Translating gives CASSLRTVQETQYF.

The rearrangement joins TRBV6-5 to TRBJ2-3; maybe TRBD2 (7 bases). This CDR3 comprises 14 residues. Trimming cost V 4 bases and J 5 bases, with 13 bases left between them. Germline assignment: CDR1 MNHEY and CDR2 SVGAGI. The CDR3 loop is CASSSRGGGDTQYF. The CDR3 DNA sequence: TGTGCCAGCAGTTCCCGAGGGGGGGGAGATACGCAGTATTTT.

The chain uses TRBV5-6 and TRBJ1-5; tentative D call: TRBD1 (5 bases). The CDR3 totals 11 residues. CDR1 and CDR2 from the germline V gene are SGHDT and YYEEEE. The ends were cut back, 4 bases at V and 11 bases at J, with 10 bases in the middle. CDR3 in amino acids: CASSRGGTQHF. The CDR3 DNA follows: TGTGCCAGCAGCCGTGGGGGGACCCAGCATTTT.

V usage is TRBV29-1 and J usage is TRBJ2-1; perhaps TRBD2 as D (6 bases). Germline lookup yields CDR1 SQVTM and CDR2 ANQGSEA. The CDR3 is 13 amino acids. Trimming left V 7 bases short and J 8 bases short, with 18 bases between. CDR3 protein: CSGSVLAYYEQFF. CDR3 bases: TGCAGCGGCTCAGTCCTAGCGTATTATGAGCAGTTCTTC.

This clone was seen once. CDR3 sequence reads: CASSVVLAGVNEQFF. In DNA, the CDR3 is TGTGCCAGCAGCGTAGTGCTAGCGGGAGTAAATGAGCAGTTCTTC. The genes are TRBV9 and TRBJ2-1, with 10 bases lining up with TRBD2. CDR3 length: 15 residues. The V gene's germline CDR1 is SGDLS and CDR2 YYNGEE. V shed 0 bases, J shed 7 bases, and the junction held 4 bases outside the gene matches. Variable domain in full (rest from reference TRBV9 and TRBJ2-1): DSGVTQTPKHLITATGQRVTLRCSPRSGDLSVYWYQQSLDQGLQFLIQYYNGEERAKGNILERFSAQQFPDLHSELNLSSLELGDSALYFCASSVVLAGVNEQFFGPGTRLTVL.

The rearrangement joins TRBV2 to TRBJ1-4; the D is unclear. V gave up 3 bases and J gave up 3 bases, with 11 bases separating them. The germline CDR1 and CDR2 sequences are SNHLY and FYNNEI. The CDR3 totals 15 residues. The chain's CDR3 is CASSEHRAPNEKLFF. CDR3 coding DNA: TGTGCCAGCAGTGAGCACCGGGCGCCTAATGAAAAACTGTTTTTT.

The chain employs TRBV12-5 and TRBJ1-1; 7 bases map to TRBD1. Unmatched junction bases numbered 11, after V lost 0 bases and J lost 1 base. Germline CDR1 and CDR2: LGHNT and FRNRAP. The CDR3 sequence is 18 residues long. CDR3 sequence (DNA): TGTGCTAGTGGTTTGGTATGGCTTACCGGGACAGAGAACACTGAAGCTTTCTTT. This codes for CASGLVWLTGTENTEAFF.

The J gene is TRBJ2-1, the V gene TRBV11-3; 10 nucleotides line up with TRBD2. This CDR3 comprises 13 residues. The V segment lost 9 bases and the J segment 2 bases; nucleotides outside the gene matches: 1. Germline lookup yields CDR1 SGHNT and CDR2 YENEEA. The CDR3 reads CASSGRTYNEQFF. The CDR3 DNA follows: TGTGCCAGTAGCGGGAGGACCTACAATGAGCAGTTCTTC.

The chain combines TRBV15 with TRBJ1-1; 8 nucleotides match TRBD1. Germline V gene lookup returns CDR1 LNHNV and CDR2 YYDKDF (reference sequence). The CDR3 covers 15 residues. Trimming cost V 1 base and J 0 bases; bases outside gene matches: 1. CDR3 bases: TGTGCCACCAGCAGAGGGACAGGGATGAACACTGAAGCTTTCTTT. It specifies CATSRGTGMNTEAFF.

The rearrangement joins TRBV19 to TRBJ1-3; 7 positions agree with TRBD1. This CDR3 comprises 14 residues. After removal of 6 bases from V and 4 bases from J, the junction contained 6 bases not matched to a gene. Per the germline V gene, CDR1 is LNHDA and CDR2 is SQIVND (reference sequence). The CDR3 here is CASRLQGYGNTIYF. Written as DNA, the CDR3 is TGTGCCAGTAGGCTACAGGGGTACGGAAACACCATATATTTT.

The V gene is TRBV28, the J gene TRBJ2-2; D possibly corresponds to TRBD1 (5 bases). V lost 2 bases and J 4 bases, leaving 8 bases between the germline ends. The CDR3 has 14 amino acids. Germline CDR1 reads MDHEN; CDR2 reads SYDVKM. CDR3 protein: CASSLDSPTGELFF. CDR3 DNA sequence: TGTGCCAGCAGTTTAGACAGTCCCACCGGGGAGCTGTTTTTT.

V gene TRBV29-1 combines with J gene TRBJ1-5, with D possibly TRBD1 on 6 matching bases. Trimming removed 4 bases at V and 6 bases at J, with 16 bases between. The CDR3 consists of 14 residues. CDR1 SQVTM and CDR2 ANQGSEA come from the germline V gene. In DNA, the CDR3 is TGCAGCGTTGGGCCGACAGGTCTCGGTCAGCCCCAGCATTTT. As protein: CSVGPTGLGQPQHF.

Here the CDR3 reads CASSGYGLWGQEGSKQFF. CDR3 in DNA: TGTGCCAGCAGTGGCTATGGTTTATGGGGACAGGAGGGTTCAAAGCAGTTCTTC. The chain recombines TRBV6-1 with TRBJ2-1, with 8 nucleotides matching TRBD1. The CDR3 has 18 amino acids. Germline CDR1 MNHNS, CDR2 SASEGT. Trimming removed 4 bases from V and 11 bases from J; junction bases left unmatched: 22.

This clone has a single count. J is TRBJ1-2 and V is TRBV5-6; 7 bases match TRBD1. The V and J ends lost 1 base and 0 bases, in that order; junction bases with no gene match: 6. Germline values: CDR1 SGHDT, CDR2 YYEEEE. The CDR3 sequence is 16 residues long. The CDR3 DNA follows: TGTGCCAGCAGCTTGTGGGGACAGTTAGCTAACTATGGCTACACCTTC. As protein: CASSLWGQLANYGYTF.

This clone has more than one count but fewer than ten. The chain recombines TRBV7-3 with TRBJ2-5; tentative D call: TRBD2 (6 bases). V was clipped by 2 bases and J by 2 bases, with 15 bases between them. This CDR3 spans 16 amino acids. Per germline, CDR1 SGHTA and CDR2 FQGTGA. This chain's CDR3 is CASSLEMRTTQETQYF. The CDR3 DNA is TGTGCCAGCAGCTTAGAAATGAGGACTACTCAAGAGACCCAGTACTTC.

The V and J genes are TRBV27 and TRBJ1-2; D might be TRBD1 (6 bases). Germline V gene data show CDR1 as MNHEY and CDR2 as SMNVEV (reference sequence). This CDR3 spans 15 amino acids. With 4 bases removed from V and 4 bases from J, the gap between germline ends came to 16 bases. CDR3 nucleotide sequence: TGTGCCAGCAGTTCACGACAGGTTCGGGGCTATGGCTACACCTTC. Encoded protein: CASSSRQVRGYGYTF.

This clone has only a few counts. J is TRBJ1-1 and V is TRBV2; D not resolved. This CDR3 spans 11 amino acids. CDR1 and CDR2 from the germline V gene are SNHLY and FYNNEI. Trimming removed 11 bases at V and 0 bases at J, with 7 bases between. The CDR3 DNA sequence: TGTGCCGGCCGACTGAACACTGAAGCTTTCTTT. Its translation: CAGRLNTEAFF. Full variable domain (remainder filled in from reference TRBV2 and TRBJ1-1): EPEVTQTPSHQVTQMGQEVILRCVPISNHLYFYWYRQILGQKVEFLVSFYNNEISEKSEIFDDQFSVERPDGSNFTLKIRSTKLEDSAMYFCAGRLNTEAFFGQGTRLTVV.

The genes are TRBV2 and TRBJ2-7; maybe TRBD1 (5 bases). Germline-derived CDR1 and CDR2 are SNHLY and FYNNEI. The V gene lost 6 bases and the J gene lost 7 bases, with 13 bases spanning the gap. The CDR3 loop spans 12 amino acids. The CDR3 sequence is CASRYDREEQYF. CDR3 bases: TGTGCCAGCAGGTACGACAGAGAGGAGCAGTACTTC.

The rearrangement links TRBV7-9 to TRBJ1-4, with 10 positions matching TRBD1. V shed 2 bases and J 6 bases; nucleotides not matched to a gene: 9. The CDR3 is made up of 17 amino acids. Germline values: CDR1 SEHNR, CDR2 FQNEAQ (reference sequence). CDR3 nucleotide sequence: TGTGCCAGCAGCTTAAGGGGACGGGACAGGGGAGATGAAAAACTGTTTTTT. It specifies CASSLRGRDRGDEKLFF.

This chain links TRBV2 with TRBJ1-2; D not resolved. The CDR3 sequence is 12 residues long. The germline CDR1 and CDR2 sequences are SNHLY and FYNNEI. Trimming stripped 6 bases from V and 4 bases from J, with 9 bases between. The CDR3 here is CASRRLVYGYTF. The DNA for the CDR3 is TGTGCCAGCAGGAGACTAGTCTATGGCTACACCTTC.